These T cell receptor beta chains were read from a single sample in a study of PD-L1 blockade in urothelial cancer. Clones were read by immunoSEQ multiplex PCR, and TCRdb kept only the in-frame ones, dropping some. This table has 35,000 to 55,000 clones, approximately 78% appearing once. The source material was PBMCs, sampled around atezolizumab (anti-PD-L1) treatment. These receptor sequences come from a man in his fifties or sixties with urothelial cancer. The CDR3 runs from the conserved cysteine through the conserved F or W. Fields, in order: D gene, J gene, V gene, clone size, CDR3 DNA, CDR3 protein. The D gene is left open where the match is weak. Some rows mark clone size as missing; the rest say once, few, many or name a class of expanded clone.

NA,TRBJ2-3,TRBV29-1,NA,TGCAGCGTTGAGCACGGAACGGGGAAAGATACGCAGTATTTT,CSVEHGTGKDTQYF
TRBD2,TRBJ2-1,TRBV7-6,NA,TGTGCCAGCAGCTTTTATTTAAGCGGGGGGATAGACAATGAGCAGTTCTTC,CASSFYLSGGIDNEQFF
TRBD2,TRBJ2-5,TRBV30,NA,TGTGCCTGGAGTGGGACGGGGGGACTTCAAGAGACCCAGTACTTC,CAWSGTGGLQETQYF
NA,TRBJ2-2,TRBV9,NA,TGTGCCAGCAGCGTAGGAAGAGAGAACACCGGGGAGCTGTTTTTT,CASSVGRENTGELFF
NA,TRBJ2-5,TRBV7-6,NA,TGTGCCAGCAGCTTAGGGGCGCGGGGGCGGCAAGAGACCCAGTACTTC,CASSLGARGRQETQYF
NA,TRBJ1-1,TRBV19,NA,TGTGCCAGTAGTCCCCCTTCGTTCCGGAACACTGAAGCTTTCTTT,CASSPPSFRNTEAFF
TRBD2,TRBJ2-3,TRBV5-1,NA,TGCGCCAGCAGCTTGGCACTAGCGGGGGGGCCGGATACGCAGTATTTT,CASSLALAGGPDTQYF
NA,TRBJ1-5,TRBV5-5,NA,TGTGCCAGCAGCCTAGGGGGGGGCCATGGCAATCAGCCCCAGCATTTT,CASSLGGGHGNQPQHF
NA,TRBJ2-1,TRBV29-1,NA,TGCAGCGTTGAACAGGGCGCCTACAATGAGCAGTTCTTC,CSVEQGAYNEQFF
NA,TRBJ2-7,TRBV27,once,TGTGCCAGCAGTTTGAGACTGGGGGCGCAGGAGCAGTACTTC,CASSLRLGAQEQYF
TRBD2,TRBJ2-7,TRBV5-6,NA,TGTGCCAGCATCCGGGCCGGGGGGGCTTCCTACGAGCAGTACTTC,CASIRAGGASYEQYF
TRBD2,TRBJ2-5,TRBV6-5,NA,TGTGCCAGCAGTTACTCGGGGGCGGGAGGAGAGACCCAGTACTTC,CASSYSGAGGETQYF
NA,TRBJ2-5,TRBV14,NA,TGTGCCAGCAGCCAAGAACTTCTGGGCATGGAGACCCAGTACTTC,CASSQELLGMETQYF
NA,TRBJ1-2,TRBV7-2,NA,TGTGCCAGCAGCTCCCCGGCGGGGCTGGGCTATGGCTACACCTTC,CASSSPAGLGYGYTF
NA,TRBJ2-7,TRBV10-3,NA,TGTGCCATCAGTGAGTCAAGAACTAGGAACTACGAGCAGTACTTC,CAISESRTRNYEQYF
NA,TRBJ1-4,TRBV5-4,NA,TGTGCCAGCAGCTTGGATTCAGTCAATGAAAAACTGTTTTTT,CASSLDSVNEKLFF
NA,TRBJ2-7,TRBV9,few,TGTGCCAGCAGCGTATTCGAAGAGATCTTC,CASSVFEEIF
TRBD1,TRBJ2-6,TRBV2,NA,TGTGCCAGCCCGGGACAGGCAAACTCTGGGGCCAACGTCCTGACTTTC,CASPGQANSGANVLTF
TRBD1,TRBJ2-1,TRBV11-2,NA,TGTGCCAGCAGCTACGGGACAGGACCTATGAATGAGCAGTTCTTC,CASSYGTGPMNEQFF
TRBD1,TRBJ1-1,TRBV6-4,NA,TGTGCCAGCAGTGCACGGGGACAGGGGGCGACTGAAGCTTTCTTT,CASSARGQGATEAFF
NA,TRBJ1-2,TRBV7-8,NA,TGTGCCAGCAGCCAGGCGGGTTTGGGCGCAGCCCGCTACACCTTC,CASSQAGLGAARYTF
NA,TRBJ2-1,TRBV6-1,NA,TGTGCCAGCAGTGAAGCACGGGGGTTGAAGAGTGAGCAGTTCTTC,CASSEARGLKSEQFF
TRBD2,TRBJ2-1,TRBV2,NA,TGTGCCAGCAGTGGGGGAGGGGCAACCTACAATGAGCAGTTCTTC,CASSGGGATYNEQFF
NA,TRBJ1-5,TRBV28,once,TGTGCCAGCAGTAACCTATCGGGGGGCAATCAGCCCCAGCATTTT,CASSNLSGGNQPQHF
TRBD2,TRBJ2-3,TRBV7-2,few,TGTGCCAGCAGCTTAACCTCTACTAGCGGGGGGGCAGATACGCAGTATTTT,CASSLTSTSGGADTQYF
NA,TRBJ2-5,TRBV10-1,NA,TGCGCCAGCAGTGATCCCAGTGGAGAGACCCAGTACTTC,CASSDPSGETQYF
NA,TRBJ2-7,TRBV28,NA,TGTGCCAGCAGTTTACGGACTGAGGGGCAGTACTTC,CASSLRTEGQYF
TRBD2,TRBJ2-3,TRBV4-2,NA,TGTGCCAGCAGCCAAGGAGATAGCGGGGTCACAGATACGCAGTATTTT,CASSQGDSGVTDTQYF
TRBD1,TRBJ1-1,TRBV9,NA,TGTGCCAGCAGCGTCTCGCAGAGTTGGGGACAGGGCCTCATGAACACTGAAGCTTTCTTT,CASSVSQSWGQGLMNTEAFF
TRBD1,TRBJ2-1,TRBV29-1,NA,TGCAGCGTTGGGAGACAGGGGGGCAATGAGCAGTTCTTC,CSVGRQGGNEQFF
TRBD1,TRBJ2-7,TRBV27,NA,TGTGCCAGCAGTTGGGGACAGGGTCCCTACGAGCAGTACTTC,CASSWGQGPYEQYF
TRBD1,TRBJ1-6,TRBV5-6,NA,TGTGCCAGCAGCGAAGGGGGACAGGGGGGTTCACCCCTCCACTTT,CASSEGGQGGSPLHF
TRBD1,TRBJ1-1,TRBV28,NA,TGTGCCAGCAAGGACAGGGGGAGTACTGAAGCTTTCTTT,CASKDRGSTEAFF
NA,TRBJ2-7,TRBV23-1,NA,TGCGCCAGGGGGGCCCGCTACGAGCAGTACTTC,CARGARYEQYF
TRBD2,TRBJ2-1,TRBV11-2,NA,TGTGCCAGCAGCTTAGGTGGGGGGAGGGCTGACAATGAGCAGTTCTTC,CASSLGGGRADNEQFF
NA,TRBJ1-6,TRBV15,few,TGTGCCACCAGCAGAGGGGCAGTGAATTCACCCCTCCACTTT,CATSRGAVNSPLHF
NA,TRBJ2-7,TRBV7-9,NA,TGTGCCAGCAGCTCGGACACATACTACGAGCAGTACTTC,CASSSDTYYEQYF
TRBD2,TRBJ2-7,TRBV28,NA,TGTGCCAGCAGTTTATTTGATAGCGGGGGGGCAGGCTCCTACGAGCAGTACTTC,CASSLFDSGGAGSYEQYF
NA,TRBJ1-5,TRBV5-5,NA,TGTGCCAGCAGCTTATGGGGCGATAATAGCAATCAGCCCCAGCATTTT,CASSLWGDNSNQPQHF
NA,TRBJ2-3,TRBV18,NA,TGTGCCAGCTCCCCAATCGGGGATCCGGGCACAGATACGCAGTATTTT,CASSPIGDPGTDTQYF
NA,TRBJ2-3,TRBV2,NA,TGTGCCAGCAGTGATCTGCCGGCGGGGACAGATACGCAGTATTTT,CASSDLPAGTDTQYF
NA,TRBJ1-6,TRBV5-1,NA,TGCGCCAGCAGCTTTCTGGGGGGTTCCTATAATTCACCCCTCCACTTT,CASSFLGGSYNSPLHF
NA,TRBJ2-1,TRBV6-1,NA,TGTGCCAGCACTGGAGGGTATCAGGGTGAGCAGTTCTTC,CASTGGYQGEQFF
NA,TRBJ1-2,TRBV5-8,NA,TGTGCCAGCAGCTTGACAGGCCTAGCTAACTATGGCTACACCTTC,CASSLTGLANYGYTF
TRBD2,TRBJ2-1,TRBV7-9,NA,TGTGCCAGCAGCTTATATAGCGGGAGGGGCAATGAGCAGTTCTTC,CASSLYSGRGNEQFF
NA,TRBJ2-5,TRBV2,NA,TGTGCCAGCAGTGAAGGAGGAATCCAAGAGACCCAGTACTTC,CASSEGGIQETQYF
TRBD1,TRBJ2-7,TRBV19,NA,TGTGCCAGTAGTATAATGGCCGGACAGGCCTACGAGCAGTACTTC,CASSIMAGQAYEQYF
TRBD2,TRBJ2-3,TRBV29-1,NA,TGCAGCGTTGAAAGCATTCGGGGGGGCAGAGATACGCAGTATTTT,CSVESIRGGRDTQYF
TRBD1,TRBJ1-2,TRBV6-5,NA,TGTGCCAGCAAAGTGGGACAGGGGGCGTACTATGGCTACACCTTC,CASKVGQGAYYGYTF
TRBD2,TRBJ2-1,TRBV29-1,NA,TGCAGCGCCGGTCCCCTACTAGCGGGCGCCTACAATGAGCAGTTCTTC,CSAGPLLAGAYNEQFF
TRBD1,TRBJ2-1,TRBV5-1,NA,TGCGCCAGCAGCTGGGACAGAAACAATGAGCAGTTCTTC,CASSWDRNNEQFF
TRBD1,TRBJ2-4,TRBV6-5,NA,TGTGCCAGCACACCAGGGGGCTTGAACATTCAGTACTTC,CASTPGGLNIQYF
NA,TRBJ2-1,TRBV21-1,NA,TGTGCCAGCAGCAAAGGAACGGGGAGCTCCTACAATGAGCAGTTCTTC,CASSKGTGSSYNEQFF